A single TCR beta chain is shown here with its context. The data derive from a study of blood T cell repertoires in COVID-19. Study-wide background: PBMCs, B-cell-depleted T cells, or T cells provided the cDNA or gDNA that made up the material.

The age range of participants was 18 to 89 years, with residence in about two dozen US areas. Recovery meant two consecutive negative NP/OP PCR tests, professional clearance, or resolved symptoms. The length of the CDR3 is 15 residues. V was pared by 2 bases and J by 1 base, with 4 bases of the junction left unmatched. The germline V gene encodes CDR1 SGHRS and CDR2 YFSETQ. Libraries were prepared by immunoSEQ multiplex PCR; TCRdb keeps only in-frame clonotypes and omits some of them. The table records over 200,000 clones, around 85% of them present only once. The sequence was collected from a woman between 45 and 60 years old who had recovered from COVID-19. The sequencing input was PBMCs or T cells enriched from blood (not recorded which). The rearrangement joins TRBV5-1 to TRBJ2-5, with 8 nucleotides matching TRBD1. CDR3 sequence reads: CASSFGGTGQETQYF. The CDR3 coding sequence is TGCGCCAGCAGCTTCGGTGGGACAGGCCAAGAGACCCAGTACTTC.